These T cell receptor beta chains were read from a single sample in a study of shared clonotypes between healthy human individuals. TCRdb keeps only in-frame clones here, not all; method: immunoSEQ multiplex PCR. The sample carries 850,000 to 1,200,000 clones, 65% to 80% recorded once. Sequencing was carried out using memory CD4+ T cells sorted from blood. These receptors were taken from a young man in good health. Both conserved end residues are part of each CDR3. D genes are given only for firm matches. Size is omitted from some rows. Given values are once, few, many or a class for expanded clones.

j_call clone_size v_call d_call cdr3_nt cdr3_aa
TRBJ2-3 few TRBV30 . TGTGCCTGGAGTTCGGCGAGAACAGATACGCAGTATTTT CAWSSARTDTQYF
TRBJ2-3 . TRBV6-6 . TGTGCCAGCAGTACACAGGGAGGGGGCACAGATACGCAGTATTTT CASSTQGGGTDTQYF
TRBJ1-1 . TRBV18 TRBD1 TGTGCCAGCTCACTACATCGTCCGGGACAGGGAACTGAAGCTTTCTTT CASSLHRPGQGTEAFF
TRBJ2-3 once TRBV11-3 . TGTGCCAGCAGCTTAGGCCCAGCTAGCACAGATACGCAGTATTTT CASSLGPASTDTQYF
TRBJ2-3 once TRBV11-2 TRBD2 TGTGCCAGCAGCTTATCCGGACTAGCGGGGTATACGCAGTATTTT CASSLSGLAGYTQYF
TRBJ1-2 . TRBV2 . TGTGCCAGCAGTGACAGAGTTAACTATGGCTACACCTTC CASSDRVNYGYTF
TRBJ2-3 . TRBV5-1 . TGCGCCAGCAGCTTGGATTGGGGGCAGGTCGCAGATACGCAGTATTTT CASSLDWGQVADTQYF
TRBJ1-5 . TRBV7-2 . TGTGCCAGCAGCTTAGGCCCGTCCGATCAGCCCCAGCATTTT CASSLGPSDQPQHF
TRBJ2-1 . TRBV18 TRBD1 TGTGCCAGCTCCCAGGGGGCAGGGGTTTACAATGAGCAGTTCTTC CASSQGAGVYNEQFF
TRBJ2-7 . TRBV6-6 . TGTGCCAGCAGTTACTCGTTGGGGCAATCCTACGAGCAGTACTTC CASSYSLGQSYEQYF
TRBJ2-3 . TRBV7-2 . TGTGCCAGCAGCGGAGGGAGGGGGGAAACAGATACGCAGTATTTT CASSGGRGETDTQYF
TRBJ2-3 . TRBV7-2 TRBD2 TGTGCCAGCAGCTTAGCGCTAGGTAGCGGGAGGGCTAGCACAGATACGCAGTATTTT CASSLALGSGRASTDTQYF
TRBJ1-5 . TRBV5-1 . TGCGCCAGCAGCTTGGGAGGACAGTACAATCAGCCCCAGCATTTT CASSLGGQYNQPQHF
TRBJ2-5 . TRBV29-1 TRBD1 TGCAGCGTTGATGGGGACAGGGGGGAGGAGACCCAGTACTTC CSVDGDRGEETQYF
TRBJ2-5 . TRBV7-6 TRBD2 TGTGCCAGCAGCTTCACTAGCGGGTCCCAAGAGACCCAGTACTTC CASSFTSGSQETQYF
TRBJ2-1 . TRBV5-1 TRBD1 TGCGCCAGCAGCTTGAGGGTGGGACAGGGGGACAATGAGCAGTTCTTC CASSLRVGQGDNEQFF
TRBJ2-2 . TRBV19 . TGTGCCAGTAGTAATCCCAACACCGGGGAGCTGTTTTTT CASSNPNTGELFF
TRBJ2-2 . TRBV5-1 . TGCGCCAGCAGCTTGGAAACGGTCGGGAACACCGGGGAGCTGTTTTTT CASSLETVGNTGELFF
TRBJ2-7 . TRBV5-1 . TGCGCCAGCAGCTTCCGGGACATGTCCTACGAGCAGTACTTC CASSFRDMSYEQYF
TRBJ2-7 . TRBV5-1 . TGCGCCAGCAGCTTGGAAGGGGCTTTGATGGGTGAGCAGTACTTC CASSLEGALMGEQYF
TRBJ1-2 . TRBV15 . TGTGCCACCAGCAGAGGAGGGGGTGGCTACACCTTC CATSRGGGGYTF
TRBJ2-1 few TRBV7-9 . TGTGCCAGCAGCTTAGGTGGGGGGACCGACAATGAGCAGTTCTTC CASSLGGGTDNEQFF
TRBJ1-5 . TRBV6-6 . TGTGCCAGCGCCGGACTACAAAGGCAGCCCCAGCATTTT CASAGLQRQPQHF
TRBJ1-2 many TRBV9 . TGTGCCAGCAGCGTAGGGACGGATCTATTGTGGGGCTACACCTTC CASSVGTDLLWGYTF
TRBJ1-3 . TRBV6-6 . TGTGCCAGCAGCCCCCCAGGCCAAGGTTCAGGAAACACCATATATTTT CASSPPGQGSGNTIYF
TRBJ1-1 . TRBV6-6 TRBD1 TGTGCCAGCAGCGACAGGGTTGAAGCTTTCTTT CASSDRVEAFF
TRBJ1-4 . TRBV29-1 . TGCAGCGTTGAAGAGTTAATTGGTGAAAAACTGTTTTTT CSVEELIGEKLFF
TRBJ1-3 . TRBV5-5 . TGTGCCAGCAGCTCAACGCAGGCCTCTGGAAACACCATATATTTT CASSSTQASGNTIYF
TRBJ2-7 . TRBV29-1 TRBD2 TGCAGCGTTAATGGGGGGGAAATGATGCAGTACTTC CSVNGGEMMQYF
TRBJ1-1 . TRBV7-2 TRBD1 TGTGCCAGCAGCTTCCCTTTGGGACAGGCGAACACTGAAGCTTTCTTT CASSFPLGQANTEAFF
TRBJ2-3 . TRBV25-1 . TGTGCCGGAGGGGGGTCGGGGGATACGCAGTATTTT CAGGGSGDTQYF
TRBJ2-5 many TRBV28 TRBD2 TGTGCCAGCGGGGGGGGCCAAGAGACCCAGTACTTC CASGGGQETQYF
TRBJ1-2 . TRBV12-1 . TGTGCCAGCAGCCCCCCCGGGCACCACTATGGCTACACCTTC CASSPPGHHYGYTF
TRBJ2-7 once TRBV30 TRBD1 TGTGCCTGGACTATAGGGGGCAGCTCCTACGAGCAGTACTTC CAWTIGGSSYEQYF
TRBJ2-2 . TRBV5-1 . TGCGCCAGCAGCCGTCTTGCGGGCACCGGGGAGCTGTTTTTT CASSRLAGTGELFF
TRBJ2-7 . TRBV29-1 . TGCAGCGTCGGGACGGCGGTCACCTCATCCGAGCAGTACTTC CSVGTAVTSSEQYF
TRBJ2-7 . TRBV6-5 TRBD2 TGTGCCAGCAGTCCCTCGGGGGGAAACTACCACGAGCAGTACTTC CASSPSGGNYHEQYF
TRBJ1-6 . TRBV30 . TGTGCCTGGAGCGACAAATATAATTCACCCCTCCACTTT CAWSDKYNSPLHF
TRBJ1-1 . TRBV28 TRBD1 TGTGCCAGCAGGGAGACTGAGGGGGCGCGGAACACTGAAGCTTTCTTT CASRETEGARNTEAFF
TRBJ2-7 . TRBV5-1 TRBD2 TGCGCCAGCAGCTTAAGCGGGGGATCCTACGAGCAGTACTTC CASSLSGGSYEQYF
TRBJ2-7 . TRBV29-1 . TGCAGCGTTGTACAGCAATCCAGCGAGCAGTACTTC CSVVQQSSEQYF
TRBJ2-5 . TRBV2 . TGTGCCAGCAGCTCCTCGCAAAGCGGGGAGACCCAGTACTTC CASSSSQSGETQYF
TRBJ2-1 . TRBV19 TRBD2 TGTGCCAGTAGTTTCCTAGCGGGGGGGCTCAATGAGCAGTTCTTC CASSFLAGGLNEQFF
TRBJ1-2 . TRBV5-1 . TGCGCCAGCAGCTTCTCCACAGTGAACTATGGCTACACCTTC CASSFSTVNYGYTF
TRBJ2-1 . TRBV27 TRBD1 TGTGCCAGCAGTCTCGGATCGGGACAGGGCTACAATGAGCAGTTCTTC CASSLGSGQGYNEQFF
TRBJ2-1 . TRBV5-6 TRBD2 TGTGCCAGCAGCTTTACTAGCGGAACCTACAATGAGCAGTTCTTC CASSFTSGTYNEQFF
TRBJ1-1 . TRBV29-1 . TGCAGCGCTGGGGTGGGGGGAAACACTGAAGCTTTCTTT CSAGVGGNTEAFF
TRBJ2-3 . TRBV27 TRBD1 TGTGCCAGCAGTTTACGTCCCCGGACAGGGAATTTCGTTGGGACGCAGTATTTT CASSLRPRTGNFVGTQYF
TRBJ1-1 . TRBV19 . TGTGCCAGTAGTCGTCCGGGGGCGGACACTGAAGCTTTCTTT CASSRPGADTEAFF
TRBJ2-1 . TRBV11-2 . TGTGCCAGCACCCCGGTTGGCGGACGGGACAATGAGCAGTTCTTC CASTPVGGRDNEQFF
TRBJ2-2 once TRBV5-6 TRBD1 TGTGCCAGCAGCCCCCTAGACAGGGGGCGGCCCGGGGAGCTGTTTTTT CASSPLDRGRPGELFF
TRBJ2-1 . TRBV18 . TGTGCCAGCTCACCACGAGCTGGGACGAGCTCCTACAATGAGCAGTTCTTC CASSPRAGTSSYNEQFF
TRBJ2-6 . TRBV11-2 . TGTGCCAGCAGCTTAGACTCGGGTGGAGGGGCCAACGTCCTGACTTTC CASSLDSGGGANVLTF